The entry that follows covers one T cell receptor beta chain sequence. This sample is drawn from a study of blood T cell repertoires in COVID-19. Overall study context: PBMCs, B-cell-depleted T cells, or T cells provided the cDNA or gDNA that made up the material.

In the source study's methods: Cell counts per sample came from amplifying reference gene primers. Using immunoSEQ multiplex PCR, the repertoire was profiled, and TCRdb retains in-frame clones only, with some absent. V, J and clone size were drawn from that table, and D and trimming were deduced from the DNA. The repertoire holds 65,000 to 90,000 clones, with around nine tenths as singletons. This CDR3 has 10 amino acids. V was pared by 5 bases and J by 7 bases, with 9 bases between. In germline, CDR1 is DFQATT, CDR2 SNEGSKA (reference sequence). The V gene is TRBV20-1, the J gene TRBJ2-7; no clear D gene. This TCR was sampled from a woman aged 18 to 35 with acute or convalescent COVID-19. Sequenced input: peripheral blood. The CDR3 spells CSAGFGEQYF. In nucleotides, the CDR3 is TGCAGTGCTGGCTTCGGGGAGCAGTACTTC.